This T cell receptor beta chain was recovered during a study of T cell repertoires in aging, cancer and after chemotherapy. General study results and limits: In each cancer cohort, median generation probability increased across chemotherapy, suggesting thymic output rebounded. Loss of evenness, beyond lost richness, contributed to age-related TCR diversity decline in cancer patients. Age-matched healthy donors had significantly more diverse, less clonal blood TCR repertoires than untreated cancer patients.

A mixed TRB-A/B primer pool amplified rearranged TRB by multiplex touch-down PCR. Each CDR3 protein is one row after TCRdb ran MiXCR on the multiplex PCR reads. The data show roughly 6,000 distinct CDR3 sequences, approximately 20% seen once. The V end was cut by 4 bases, the J end by 7 bases, with 14 bases between. The CDR3 has 15 amino acids. The germline CDR1 and CDR2 sequences are KGHSH and LQKENI. Amplification of TCR beta used genomic DNA extracted from peripheral blood. This clonotype is medium-sized within its sample. Antigen specificity is unknown. The sample taken for sequencing was blood. The chain is built from TRBV18 and TRBJ1-6, with unresolved D. The sequence was obtained from a human donor with a blood cancer. CDR3 coding DNA: TGTGCCAGCTCACAACCTGGGGTCAGGAATTCACCCCTCCACTTT. Translating gives CASSQPGVRNSPLHF.